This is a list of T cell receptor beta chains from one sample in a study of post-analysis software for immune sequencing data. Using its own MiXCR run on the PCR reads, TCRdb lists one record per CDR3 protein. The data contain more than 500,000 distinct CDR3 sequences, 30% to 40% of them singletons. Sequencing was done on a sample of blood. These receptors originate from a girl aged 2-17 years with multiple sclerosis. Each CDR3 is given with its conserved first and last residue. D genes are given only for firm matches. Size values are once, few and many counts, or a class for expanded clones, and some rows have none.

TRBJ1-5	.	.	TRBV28	CASSFKRELAYVSNQPQHF	TGTGCCAGCAGTTTCAAAAGGGAACTCGCCTATGTTAGCAATCAGCCCCAGCATTTT
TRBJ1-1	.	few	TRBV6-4	CASSDPTEKQGMRTEAFF	TGTGCCAGCAGTGACCCTACAGAAAAACAGGGAATGAGGACTGAAGCTTTCTTT
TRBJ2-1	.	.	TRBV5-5	CASSLLQISYNEQFF	TGTGCCAGCAGCTTGCTGCAGATATCCTACAATGAGCAGTTCTTC
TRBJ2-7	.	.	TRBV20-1	CSAPGPGSYEQYF	TGCAGTGCTCCGGGACCCGGCTCCTACGAGCAGTACTTC
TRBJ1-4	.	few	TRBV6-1	CASSEVKGWELFF	TGTGCCAGCAGTGAAGTGAAGGGGTGGGAACTGTTTTTT
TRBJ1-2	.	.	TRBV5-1	CASSSQPQGGDGYTF	TGCGCCAGCAGCTCCCAACCCCAGGGAGGAGATGGCTACACCTTC
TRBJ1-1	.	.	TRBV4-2	CASSQAYRSDSSEAFF	TGTGCCAGCAGCCAAGCCTACAGGTCCGACAGCTCTGAAGCTTTCTTT
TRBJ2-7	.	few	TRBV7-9	CASSYGTVPYEQYF	TGTGCCAGCAGCTACGGGACTGTTCCCTACGAGCAGTACTTC
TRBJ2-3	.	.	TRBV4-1	CASSQEWETDTQYF	TGCGCCAGCAGCCAAGAGTGGGAGACAGATACGCAGTATTTT
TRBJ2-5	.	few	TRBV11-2	CASGLLGSSTETQYF	TGTGCCAGCGGTTTACTAGGGTCCTCCACAGAGACCCAGTACTTC
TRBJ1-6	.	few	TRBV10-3	CAISPNTGASPLHF	TGTGCCATCAGTCCAAACACGGGGGCCTCACCCCTCCACTTT
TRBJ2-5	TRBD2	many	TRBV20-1	CSALSGGDPQETQYF	TGCAGTGCCCTGAGCGGGGGCGACCCCCAAGAGACCCAGTACTTC
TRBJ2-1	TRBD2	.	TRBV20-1	CSARVGLAGSYNEQFF	TGCAGTGCTAGAGTTGGACTAGCGGGGAGTTACAATGAGCAGTTCTTC
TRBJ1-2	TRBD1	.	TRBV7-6	CASSPARQGNYGYTF	TGTGCCAGCAGCCCAGCCCGACAGGGTAACTATGGCTACACCTTC
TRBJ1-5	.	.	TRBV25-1	CASSEVKVQGKYTSNQPQHF	TGTGCCAGCAGTGAGGTTAAGGTACAGGGAAAGTATACTAGCAATCAGCCCCAGCATTTT
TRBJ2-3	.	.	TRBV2	CASRTGTSTDTQYF	TGTGCCAGCAGGACCGGGACTAGCACAGATACGCAGTATTTT
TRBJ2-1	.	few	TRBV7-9	CASSRDTSRGFF	TGTGCCAGCAGCCGGGACACCTCCCGGGGGTTCTTC
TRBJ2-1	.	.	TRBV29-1	CSVEDPSDRSYNEQFF	TGCAGCGTTGAAGATCCTAGCGACCGCTCCTACAATGAGCAGTTCTTC
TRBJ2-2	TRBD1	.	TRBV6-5	CASRFRDRTNTGELFF	TGTGCCAGCAGGTTCCGGGACAGGACGAACACCGGGGAGCTGTTTTTT
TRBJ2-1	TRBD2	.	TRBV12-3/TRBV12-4	CASSYLAGHEQFF	TGTGCCAGCAGTTATCTAGCGGGGCATGAGCAGTTCTTC
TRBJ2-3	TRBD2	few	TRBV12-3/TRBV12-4	CASSLDVAGGPRGTDTQYF	TGTGCCAGCAGTTTAGACGTAGCGGGGGGGCCAAGAGGCACAGATACGCAGTATTTT
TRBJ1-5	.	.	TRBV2	CASSAEGYNQPQHF	TGTGCCAGCAGTGCGGAGGGGTACAATCAGCCCCAGCATTTT
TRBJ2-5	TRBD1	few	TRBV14	CASSQDFGTGHVETQYF	TGTGCCAGCAGCCAAGATTTTGGGACAGGTCATGTCGAGACCCAGTACTTC
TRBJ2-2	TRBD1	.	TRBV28	CAIQGNRELFF	TGTGCCATACAGGGGAATAGGGAGCTGTTTTTT
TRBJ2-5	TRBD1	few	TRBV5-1	CASSLMGTGEETQYF	TGCGCCAGCAGCTTGATGGGGACAGGGGAAGAGACCCAGTACTTC
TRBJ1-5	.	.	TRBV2	CAGSYGLLSNQPQHF	TGTGCCGGCAGTTACGGGCTCCTTAGCAATCAGCCCCAGCATTTT
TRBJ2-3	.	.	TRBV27	CASSQPGFGTDTQYF	TGTGCCAGCAGCCAGCCCGGATTCGGTACAGATACGCAGTATTTT
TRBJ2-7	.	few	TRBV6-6	CASSYVGFTTYEQYF	TGTGCCAGCAGTTACGTTGGATTCACTACCTACGAGCAGTACTTC
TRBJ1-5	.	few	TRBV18	CASSPLAGSNQPQHF	TGTGCCAGCTCACCTTTGGCTGGTAGCAATCAGCCCCAGCATTTT
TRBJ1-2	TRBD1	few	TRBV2	CASSEGRGDGYTF	TGTGCCAGCAGTGAAGGCAGGGGGGATGGCTACACCTTC
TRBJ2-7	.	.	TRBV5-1	CASSLGPPARAASYEQYF	TGCGCCAGCAGCTTAGGCCCCCCGGCCAGGGCGGCCTCCTACGAGCAGTACTTC
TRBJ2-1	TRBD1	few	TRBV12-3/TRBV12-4	CASRHTTGGEQFF	TGTGCCAGCCGACATACCACAGGGGGCGAGCAGTTCTTC
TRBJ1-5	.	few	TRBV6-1	CASSEVSRYQPQHF	TGTGCCAGCAGTGAAGTGTCACGATATCAGCCCCAGCATTTT
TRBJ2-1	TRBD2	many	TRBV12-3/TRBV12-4	CASSFRTSGGYNEQFF	TGTGCCAGCAGTTTCCGCACTAGCGGGGGGTACAATGAGCAGTTCTTC
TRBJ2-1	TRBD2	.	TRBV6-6	CASTRAGAPGEQFF	TGTGCCAGCACGAGAGCGGGGGCCCCCGGTGAGCAGTTCTTC
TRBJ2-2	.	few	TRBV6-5	CASSLQGYLGELFF	TGTGCCAGCAGTCTACAGGGCTACCTGGGGGAGCTGTTTTTT
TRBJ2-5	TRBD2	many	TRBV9	CASSVGSGGRGSWETQYF	TGTGCCAGCAGCGTAGGCAGCGGGGGCCGTGGTTCCTGGGAGACCCAGTACTTC
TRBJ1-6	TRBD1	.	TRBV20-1	CSAGQGQATSPLHF	TGCAGTGCGGGGCAGGGACAGGCGACATCACCCCTCCACTTT
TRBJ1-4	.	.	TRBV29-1	CSVSGTANEKLFF	TGCAGCGTGTCCGGGACCGCAAATGAAAAACTGTTTTTT
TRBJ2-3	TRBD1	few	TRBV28	CASSSLQGAATDTQYF	TGTGCCAGCAGTTCACTTCAGGGGGCGGCCACAGATACGCAGTATTTT
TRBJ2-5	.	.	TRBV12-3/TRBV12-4	CASSFRRAYQETQYF	TGTGCCAGCAGTTTCAGGCGGGCTTACCAAGAGACCCAGTACTTC
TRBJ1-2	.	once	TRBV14	CASSQGDGRVGYTF	TGTGCCAGCAGCCAAGGGGACGGCAGGGTAGGCTACACCTTC
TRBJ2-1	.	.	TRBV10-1	CASSEDIGRAYNEQFF	TGCGCCAGCAGTGAAGACATTGGGCGGGCGTACAATGAGCAGTTCTTC
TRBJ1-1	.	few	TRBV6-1	CASSDTRQDEAFF	TGTGCCAGCAGTGATACCCGGCAGGACGAAGCTTTCTTT
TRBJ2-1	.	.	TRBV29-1	CSVEMEDEQFF	TGCAGCGTTGAGATGGAAGATGAGCAGTTCTTC
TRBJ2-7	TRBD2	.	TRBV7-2	CASSSQRGLSYEQYF	TGTGCCAGCAGCTCCCAGCGGGGACTCTCCTACGAGCAGTACTTC
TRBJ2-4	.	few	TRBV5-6	CASSWLTAGENIQYF	TGTGCCAGCAGCTGGCTTACAGCCGGGGAAAACATTCAGTACTTC
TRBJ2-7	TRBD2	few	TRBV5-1	CASSLTSGYYEQYF	TGCGCCAGCAGCCTGACTAGCGGATACTACGAGCAGTACTTC
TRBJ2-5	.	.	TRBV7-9	CASSHLGGAQETQYF	TGTGCCAGCAGCCACCTTGGCGGGGCACAAGAGACCCAGTACTTC
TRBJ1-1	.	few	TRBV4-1	CASSQAGREAFF	TGCGCCAGCAGCCAAGCCGGGAGGGAGGCTTTCTTT
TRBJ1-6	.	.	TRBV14	CASSPSDGHSPLHF	TGTGCCAGCAGCCCCTCCGACGGCCATTCACCCCTCCACTTT
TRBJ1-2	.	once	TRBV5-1	CASSQADGAYGYTF	TGCGCCAGCAGCCAGGCGGACGGAGCCTATGGCTACACCTTC
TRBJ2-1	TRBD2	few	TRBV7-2	CASRASSGGYNEQFF	TGTGCCAGCAGGGCCTCTAGCGGGGGGTATAATGAGCAGTTCTTC
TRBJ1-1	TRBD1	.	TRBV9	CASSNQGGTEAFF	TGTGCCAGCAGCAACCAGGGGGGGACTGAAGCTTTCTTT